The 2 T cell receptor beta chains reported below all come from one sample, sequenced in a study of persistence of HIV-infected CD4 T cells. Stimulation used 10 ug/mL lysate from CMV-infected fibroblasts. Sorted nonresponding memory CD4+ T cells were CD40L-negative, CD69-negative, CD45RO-high. This was the immunoSEQ version 4 assay in survey mode. Sequencing was performed with immunoSEQ multiplex PCR; in TCRdb, only in-frame clones are kept and a portion is missing. The sample includes about 33,000 clones, around four fifths of them seen just once. For these receptors, no antigen is known. This specimen was CD4+ T cells sorted from PBMCs after approximately 19-hour stimulation, taken from a patient who received antiretroviral therapy. The receptor set was obtained from an adult man with HIV who was CMV-seropositive.

The rearrangement joins TRBV19 to TRBJ1-1, with D possibly matching TRBD1 (6 bases). Trimming took off 4 bases at V and 2 bases at J, with 17 bases between the two ends. The germline V gene encodes CDR1 LNHDA and CDR2 SQIVND (reference sequence). This CDR3 has 16 amino acids. The CDR3 DNA sequence: TGTGCCAGTAGTACGACATTCAGGACAGCCAACACTGAAGCTTTCTTT. This gives the protein CASSTTFRTANTEAFF.

In its sample, this clone was seen a few times. The V call is TRBV27, the J call TRBJ2-3; the D is unclear. V was shortened by 5 bases and J by 7 bases, with 19 bases between the two germline ends. The length of the CDR3 is 15 residues. CDR1 is MNHEY, CDR2 SMNVEV, per germline (reference sequence). The CDR3 sequence: CASSPPGMGGHTQYF. The CDR3 coding sequence is TGTGCCAGCAGTCCACCCGGAATGGGCGGTCATACGCAGTATTTT.